This T cell receptor (beta chain) was profiled in a study of CD8 T cells in Susac syndrome. The study's findings and limits: As the study acknowledged, the number of individuals in its TCR sequencing and HLA analysis was relatively small.

As to this clonotype: Its antigen is unknown.

Germline assignment: CDR1 LGHNA and CDR2 YSLEER. This CDR3 has 18 amino acids. The V and J ends lost 0 bases and 6 bases respectively, with 21 bases between them. With random hexamers, reverse transcription was performed on about 0.45 to 1 ug of RNA. MiXCR, run by TCRdb on the immunoSEQ multiplex PCR reads, gives a single entry per CDR3 protein. The sample includes some 110,000 distinct CDR3 sequences, around 94% seen only once; the top ten take over 0.065%. Healthy donors constituted the control group, matched for age and sex. This clonotype originated in a human donor in good health. This chain links TRBV4-3 with TRBJ2-1, with D maybe TRBD2 (6 bases). Material for sequencing was CD4+ T cells from PBMCs. The CDR3 DNA is TGCGCCAGCAGCCAAGATCCGGCGGGGTCAGAGAATGGCAATGAGCAGTTCTTC. Protein product: CASSQDPAGSENGNEQFF.